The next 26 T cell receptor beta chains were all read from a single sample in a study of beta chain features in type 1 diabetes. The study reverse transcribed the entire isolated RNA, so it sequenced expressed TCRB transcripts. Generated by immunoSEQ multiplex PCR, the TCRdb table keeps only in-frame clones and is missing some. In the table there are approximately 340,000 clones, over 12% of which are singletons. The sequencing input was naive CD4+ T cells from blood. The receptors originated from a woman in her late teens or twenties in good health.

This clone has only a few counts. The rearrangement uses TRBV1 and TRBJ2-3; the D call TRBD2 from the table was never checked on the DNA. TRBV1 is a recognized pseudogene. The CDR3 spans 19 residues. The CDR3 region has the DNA TGCACCAGCAGCCAAGAACGGCTAGCGGGAGGGCCGTCGGCAGATACGCAGTATTTT. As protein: CTSSQERLAGGPSADTQYF.

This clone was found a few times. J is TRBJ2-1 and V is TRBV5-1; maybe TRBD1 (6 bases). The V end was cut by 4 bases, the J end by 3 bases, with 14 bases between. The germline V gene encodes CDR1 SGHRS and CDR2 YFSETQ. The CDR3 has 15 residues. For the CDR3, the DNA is TGCGCCAGCAGCCAATCTAGGGGGAACTACAATGAGCAGTTCTTC. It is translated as CASSQSRGNYNEQFF.

The CDR3 DNA reads as TGTGCCAGCAGTCTACACGGCGGCCGCGGACAGGGGGAAGATCAGCCCCAGCATTTT. Protein product: CASSLHGGRGQGEDQPQHF. J is TRBJ1-5 and V is TRBV28; 10 bases are a match to TRBD1. Germline values: CDR1 MDHEN, CDR2 SYDVKM. Trimming removed 5 bases from V and 5 bases from J; junction bases left unmatched: 18. The CDR3 extends over 19 amino acids.

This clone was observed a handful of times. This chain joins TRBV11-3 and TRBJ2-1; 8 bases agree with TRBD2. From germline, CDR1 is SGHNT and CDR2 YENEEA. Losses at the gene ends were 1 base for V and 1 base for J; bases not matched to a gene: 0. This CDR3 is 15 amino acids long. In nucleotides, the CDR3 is TGTGCCAGCAGCTTAGGCGGGGGGTCCTACAATGAGCAGTTCTTC. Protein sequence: CASSLGGGSYNEQFF.

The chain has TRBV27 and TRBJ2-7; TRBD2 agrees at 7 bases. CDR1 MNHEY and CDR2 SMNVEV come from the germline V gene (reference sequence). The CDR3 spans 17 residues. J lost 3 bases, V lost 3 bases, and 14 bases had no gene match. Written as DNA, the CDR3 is TGTGCCAGCAGTTTGAAGACTAGCCCCATCGAGGTCTACGAGCAGTACTTC. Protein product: CASSLKTSPIEVYEQYF.

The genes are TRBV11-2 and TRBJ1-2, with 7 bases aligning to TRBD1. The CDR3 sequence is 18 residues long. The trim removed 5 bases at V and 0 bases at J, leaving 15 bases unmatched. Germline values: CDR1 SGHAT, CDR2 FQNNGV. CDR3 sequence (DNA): TGTGCCAGCAGCCTCGGTCCGGGGACAGCCCTATCTAACTATGGCTACACCTTC. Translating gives CASSLGPGTALSNYGYTF.

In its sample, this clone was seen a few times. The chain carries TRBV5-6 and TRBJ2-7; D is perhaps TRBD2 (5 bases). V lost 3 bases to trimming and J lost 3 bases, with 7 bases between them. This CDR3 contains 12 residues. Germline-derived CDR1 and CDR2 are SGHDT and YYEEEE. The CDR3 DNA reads TGTGCCAGCAGCTCTAGCAACTACGAGCAGTACTTC. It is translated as CASSSSNYEQYF.

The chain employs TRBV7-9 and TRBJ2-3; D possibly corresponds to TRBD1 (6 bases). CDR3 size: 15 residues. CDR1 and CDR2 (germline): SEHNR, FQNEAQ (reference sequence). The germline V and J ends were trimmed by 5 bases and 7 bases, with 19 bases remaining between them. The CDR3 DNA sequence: TGTGCCAGCAGCCCCAGGGGCCTAGGTCCCAATACGCAGTATTTT. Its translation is CASSPRGLGPNTQYF.

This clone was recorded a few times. The CDR3 protein is CASSPDLRVTKYF. CDR3 bases: TGTGCCAGCAGTCCGGACCTCAGGGTTACAAAGTACTTC. The chain employs TRBV28 and TRBJ2-7; possibly TRBD1 for D (5 bases). Deletions cut 5 bases from V and 11 bases from J, with 19 bases between. The CDR3 consists of 13 residues. Germline V lookup: CDR1 MDHEN, CDR2 SYDVKM.

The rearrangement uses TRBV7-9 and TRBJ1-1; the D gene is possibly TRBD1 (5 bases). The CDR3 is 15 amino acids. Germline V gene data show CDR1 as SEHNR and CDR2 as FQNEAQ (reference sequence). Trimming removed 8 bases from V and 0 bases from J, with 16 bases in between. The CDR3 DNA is TGTGCCAGCTGGGGGGATCGGGCAGTGAACACTGAAGCTTTCTTT. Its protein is CASWGDRAVNTEAFF. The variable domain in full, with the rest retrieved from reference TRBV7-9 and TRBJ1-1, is DTGVSQNPRHKITKRGQNVTFRCDPISEHNRLYWYRQTLGQGPEFLTYFQNEAQLEKSRLLSDRFSAERPKGSFSTLEIQRTEQGDSAMYLCASWGDRAVNTEAFFGQGTRLTVV.

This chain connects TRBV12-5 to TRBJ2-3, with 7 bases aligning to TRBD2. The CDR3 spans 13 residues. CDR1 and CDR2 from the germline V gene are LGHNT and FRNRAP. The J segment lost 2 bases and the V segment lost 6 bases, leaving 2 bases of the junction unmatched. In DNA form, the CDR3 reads TGTGCTAGTGGGCGGGAGTTCACAGATACGCAGTATTTT. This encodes CASGREFTDTQYF.

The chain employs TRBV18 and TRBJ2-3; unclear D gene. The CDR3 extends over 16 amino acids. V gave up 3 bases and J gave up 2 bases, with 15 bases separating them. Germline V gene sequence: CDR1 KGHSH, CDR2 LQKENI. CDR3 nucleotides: TGTGCCAGCTCACCTCTTGCCCTGACAACCACAGATACGCAGTATTTT. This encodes CASSPLALTTTDTQYF.

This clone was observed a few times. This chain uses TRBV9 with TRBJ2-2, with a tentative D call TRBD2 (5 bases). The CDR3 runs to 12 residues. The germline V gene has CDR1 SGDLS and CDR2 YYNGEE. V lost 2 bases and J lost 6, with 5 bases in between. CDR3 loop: CASSVRAGELFF. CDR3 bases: TGTGCCAGCAGCGTGAGGGCCGGGGAGCTGTTTTTT.

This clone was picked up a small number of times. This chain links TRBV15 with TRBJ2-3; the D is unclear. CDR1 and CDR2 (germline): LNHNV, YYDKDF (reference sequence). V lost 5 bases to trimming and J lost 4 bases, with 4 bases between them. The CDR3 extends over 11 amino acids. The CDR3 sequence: CATSSSDTQYF. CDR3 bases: TGTGCCACCAGCTCATCAGATACGCAGTATTTT.

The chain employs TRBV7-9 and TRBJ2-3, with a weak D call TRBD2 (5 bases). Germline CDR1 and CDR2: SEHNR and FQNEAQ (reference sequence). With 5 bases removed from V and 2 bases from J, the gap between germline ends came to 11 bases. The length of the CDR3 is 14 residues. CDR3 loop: CASSQSGLTDTQYF. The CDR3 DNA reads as TGTGCCAGCAGCCAAAGCGGACTCACAGATACGCAGTATTTT.

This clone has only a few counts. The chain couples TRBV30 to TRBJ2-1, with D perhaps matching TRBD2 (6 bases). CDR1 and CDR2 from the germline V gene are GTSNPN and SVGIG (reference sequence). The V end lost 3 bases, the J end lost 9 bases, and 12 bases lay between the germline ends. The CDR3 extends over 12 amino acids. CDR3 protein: CAWRSGLPEQFF. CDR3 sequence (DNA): TGTGCCTGGAGAAGCGGGCTCCCTGAGCAGTTCTTC.

CDR3 bases: TGTGCCAGCAGCTTGAACAGGGGACAGGGGGCGTACGAGCAGTACTTC. Its protein is CASSLNRGQGAYEQYF. V usage is TRBV7-9 and J usage is TRBJ2-7, with 12 positions matching TRBD1. Per the germline V gene, CDR1 is SEHNR and CDR2 is FQNEAQ (reference sequence). The CDR3 loop spans 16 amino acids. After removal of 3 bases from V and 4 bases from J, the junction contained 7 bases not matched to a gene.

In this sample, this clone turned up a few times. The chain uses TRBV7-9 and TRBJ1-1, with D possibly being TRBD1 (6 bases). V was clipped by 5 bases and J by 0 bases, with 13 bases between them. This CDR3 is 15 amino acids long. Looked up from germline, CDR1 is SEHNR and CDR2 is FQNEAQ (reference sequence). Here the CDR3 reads CASSPQGKMNTEAFF. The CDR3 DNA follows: TGTGCCAGCAGCCCTCAGGGGAAGATGAACACTGAAGCTTTCTTT.

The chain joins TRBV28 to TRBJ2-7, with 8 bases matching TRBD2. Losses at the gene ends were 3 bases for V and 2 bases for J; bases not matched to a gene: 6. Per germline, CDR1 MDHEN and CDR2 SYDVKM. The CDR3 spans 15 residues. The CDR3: CASSFMSGGAYEQYF. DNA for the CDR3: TGTGCCAGCAGTTTTATGAGCGGGGGCGCCTACGAGCAGTACTTC.

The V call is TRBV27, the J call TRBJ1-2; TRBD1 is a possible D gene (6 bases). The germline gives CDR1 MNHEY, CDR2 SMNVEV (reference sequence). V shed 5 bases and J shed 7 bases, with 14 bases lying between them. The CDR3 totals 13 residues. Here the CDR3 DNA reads TGTGCCAGCAGTCCCCAGGGGCTGGGTGGCTACACCTTC. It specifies CASSPQGLGGYTF.

The chain's CDR3 is CASKQGATETQYF. The CDR3 coding sequence is TGTGCCAGTAAGCAGGGGGCAACAGAGACCCAGTACTTC. The chain joins TRBV19 to TRBJ2-5; TRBD1 agrees at 8 bases. This CDR3 comprises 13 residues. V lost 7 bases and J lost 4; bases outside the gene matches: 5. Germline values: CDR1 LNHDA, CDR2 SQIVND (reference sequence). Using reference TRBV19 and TRBJ2-5 for the parts outside the CDR3, the full variable domain is DGGITQSPKYLFRKEGQNVTLSCEQNLNHDAMYWYRQDPGQGLRLIYYSQIVNDFQKGDIAEGYSVSREKKESFPLTVTSAQKNPTAFYLCASKQGATETQYFGPGTRLLVL.

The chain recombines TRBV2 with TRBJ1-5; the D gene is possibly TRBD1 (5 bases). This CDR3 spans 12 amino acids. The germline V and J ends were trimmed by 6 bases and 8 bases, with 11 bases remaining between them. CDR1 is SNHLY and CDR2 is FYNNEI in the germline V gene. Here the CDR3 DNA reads TGTGCCAGCAGCGGGGGTGGAGAGCCCCAGCATTTT. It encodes CASSGGGEPQHF.

This chain's CDR3 is CASSQDPQTSGNEQFF. CDR3 nucleotide sequence: TGCGCCAGCAGCCAAGATCCGCAAACTAGCGGCAATGAGCAGTTCTTC. J is TRBJ2-1 and V is TRBV4-1; 8 positions agree with TRBD2. V lost 0 bases and J lost 6; bases outside the gene matches: 7. The CDR3 is made up of 16 amino acids. Germline V lookup: CDR1 MGHRA, CDR2 YSYEKL.

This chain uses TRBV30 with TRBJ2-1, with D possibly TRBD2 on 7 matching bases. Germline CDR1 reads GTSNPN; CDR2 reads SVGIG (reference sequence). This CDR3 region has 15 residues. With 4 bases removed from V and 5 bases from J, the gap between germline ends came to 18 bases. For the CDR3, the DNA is TGTGCCTGGAACTCGGGTCGGGGGGCAAACAATGAGCAGTTCTTC. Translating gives CAWNSGRGANNEQFF.

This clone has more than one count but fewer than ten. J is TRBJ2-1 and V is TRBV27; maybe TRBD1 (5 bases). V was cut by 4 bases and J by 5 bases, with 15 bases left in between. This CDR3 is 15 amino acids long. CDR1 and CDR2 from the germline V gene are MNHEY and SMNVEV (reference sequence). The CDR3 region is CASSSPLTVNNEQFF. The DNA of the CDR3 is TGTGCCAGCAGTTCCCCCCTGACAGTTAACAATGAGCAGTTCTTC.

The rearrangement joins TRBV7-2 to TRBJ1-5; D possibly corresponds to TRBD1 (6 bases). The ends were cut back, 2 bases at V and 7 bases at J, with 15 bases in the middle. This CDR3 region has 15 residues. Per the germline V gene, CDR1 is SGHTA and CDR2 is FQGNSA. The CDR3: CASSLSTGMRQPQHF. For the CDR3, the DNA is TGTGCCAGCAGCTTATCCACAGGGATGAGGCAGCCCCAGCATTTT.